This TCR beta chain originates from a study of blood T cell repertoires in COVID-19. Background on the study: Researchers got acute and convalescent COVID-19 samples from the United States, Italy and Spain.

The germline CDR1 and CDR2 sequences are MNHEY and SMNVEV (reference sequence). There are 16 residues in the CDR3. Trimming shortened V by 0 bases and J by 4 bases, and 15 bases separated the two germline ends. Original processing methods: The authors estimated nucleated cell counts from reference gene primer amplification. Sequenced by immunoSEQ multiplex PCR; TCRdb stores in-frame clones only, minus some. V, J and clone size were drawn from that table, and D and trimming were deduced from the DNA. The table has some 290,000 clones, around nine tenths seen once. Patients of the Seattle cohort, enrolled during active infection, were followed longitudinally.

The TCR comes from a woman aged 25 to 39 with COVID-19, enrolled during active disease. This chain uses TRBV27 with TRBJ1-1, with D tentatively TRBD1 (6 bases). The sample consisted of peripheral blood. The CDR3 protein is CASSLSSWGLATEAFF. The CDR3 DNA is TGTGCCAGCAGTTTATCGTCATGGGGGCTGGCCACTGAAGCTTTCTTT.